The rows below give T cell receptor beta chains drawn from one sample of a study of T cell responses to AZD1222 COVID-19 vaccine. Clones were sequenced by immunoSEQ multiplex PCR, and TCRdb holds only the in-frame ones, with some missing. The sample consists of 100,000 to 150,000 clones, 88% of them appearing once. Here the sequenced sample was peripheral blood, taken on day 0 of AZD1222 vaccination. The receptors come from an adult in good health. The CDR3 runs from the conserved cysteine through the conserved F or W. The order of the fields is clone size, D gene, V gene, J gene, CDR3 protein, CDR3 DNA. A D gene is named only where the DNA matches it firmly. A row's size may be missing; if present it is once, few, many or a size class.

>-|-|TRBV19|TRBJ1-5
CASSFGGAGNNQPQHF
TGTGCCAGTAGTTTCGGGGGGGCCGGGAACAATCAGCCCCAGCATTTT
>-|-|TRBV19|TRBJ1-6
CASTRQSSYNSPLHF
TGTGCCAGTACCCGACAGAGCTCCTATAATTCACCCCTCCACTTT
>-|TRBD2|TRBV7-2|TRBJ2-5
CASSLFAGDETQYF
TGTGCCAGCAGCTTATTTGCGGGAGATGAGACCCAGTACTTC
>-|TRBD1|TRBV5-1|TRBJ2-5
CASSAGTGGPGAQYF
TGCGCCAGCAGCGCGGGGACAGGGGGCCCTGGGGCCCAGTACTTC
>-|-|TRBV9|TRBJ1-2
CASSVGTVRGGYTF
TGTGCCAGCAGCGTAGGGACCGTCCGAGGTGGCTACACCTTC
>-|TRBD1|TRBV6-5|TRBJ2-7
CASSYTGGRTQYEQYF
TGTGCCAGCAGTTACACAGGGGGGAGGACCCAGTACGAGCAGTACTTC
>-|TRBD1|TRBV20-1|TRBJ1-4
CSASSGGRTNEKLFF
TGCAGTGCTAGTTCAGGGGGCCGAACTAATGAAAAACTGTTTTTT
>-|-|TRBV18|TRBJ1-1
CASSPPRALTEAFF
TGTGCCAGCTCACCACCGCGCGCTCTCACTGAAGCTTTCTTT
>-|-|TRBV5-1|TRBJ2-7
CASSLVTGRNEQYF
TGCGCCAGCAGCTTGGTAACAGGGCGGAACGAGCAGTACTTC
>-|-|TRBV9|TRBJ1-4
CASSEMGLTNEKLFF
TGTGCCAGCAGCGAGATGGGTCTAACTAATGAAAAACTGTTTTTT
>-|-|TRBV2|TRBJ1-6
CASVDVPNSPLHF
TGTGCCAGCGTGGACGTCCCTAATTCACCCCTCCACTTT
>-|TRBD2|TRBV28|TRBJ2-2
CASSFSSGGLNTGELFF
TGTGCCAGCAGTTTTAGTAGCGGGGGGCTCAACACCGGGGAGCTGTTTTTT
>-|TRBD1|TRBV3-1/TRBV3-2|TRBJ1-4
CASSPGQGAAEKLFF
TGTGCCAGCAGCCCCGGACAGGGGGCGGCTGAAAAACTGTTTTTT
>-|-|TRBV12-3/TRBV12-4|TRBJ1-3
CASSRRREGTIYF
TGTGCCAGCAGCCGCAGGAGAGAGGGCACCATATATTTT
>once|-|TRBV6-2/TRBV6-3|TRBJ1-2
CASSYRTDLLLGYTF
TGTGCCAGCAGTTACCGAACGGATTTGTTACTGGGCTACACCTTC
>-|-|TRBV6-5|TRBJ2-5
CASSKVGAVVETQYF
TGTGCCAGCAGCAAAGTGGGGGCGGTGGTAGAGACCCAGTACTTC
>-|-|TRBV9|TRBJ2-3
CASSYAGTITDTQYF
TGTGCCAGCAGCTACGCCGGGACGATCACAGATACGCAGTATTTT
>-|TRBD1|TRBV5-6|TRBJ1-4
CASSTDRRDEKLFF
TGTGCCAGCAGCACGGACAGGAGGGATGAAAAACTGTTTTTT
>-|-|TRBV4-1|TRBJ1-2
CASSQEETNYGYTF
TGCGCCAGCAGCCAAGAGGAAACTAACTATGGCTACACCTTC
>-|-|TRBV29-1|TRBJ1-2
CSVEGVNYGYTF
TGCAGCGTTGAGGGAGTGAACTATGGCTACACCTTC
>-|TRBD1|TRBV29-1|TRBJ1-1
CSALTGVNTEAFF
TGCAGCGCCTTAACAGGGGTGAACACTGAAGCTTTCTTT
>-|-|TRBV6-1|TRBJ1-6
CASSENTGHSPLHF
TGTGCCAGCAGTGAAAATACTGGCCATTCACCCCTCCACTTT
>-|-|TRBV20-1|TRBJ2-7
CSAHRIHEQYF
TGCAGTGCGCACCGGATCCACGAGCAGTACTTC
>-|-|TRBV7-9|TRBJ2-5
CASSLLALSQETQYF
TGTGCCAGCAGCTTACTGGCCTTATCCCAAGAGACCCAGTACTTC
>-|-|TRBV10-2|TRBJ2-5
CASSYTGGGAQETQYF
TGCGCCAGCAGTTATACAGGAGGAGGGGCCCAAGAGACCCAGTACTTC
>-|-|TRBV7-3|TRBJ2-3
CASSQQGNRGDTQYF
TGTGCCAGCAGCCAACAGGGTAACCGGGGAGATACGCAGTATTTT